The 9 T cell receptor beta chains below all came from one sample that was sequenced in a study of blood T cell repertoires in COVID-19. Some clones are missing from TCRdb's copy, which holds only in-frame ones; the method was immunoSEQ multiplex PCR. The sample carries approximately 240,000 clones, about 93% recorded once. Sequenced material: peripheral blood. The source of these receptors is a man younger than 40 with COVID-19, enrolled during active disease.

The rearrangement uses TRBV5-6 and TRBJ2-5, with 10 bases lining up with TRBD1. V was clipped by 4 bases and J by 4 bases; unmatched bases: 4. This CDR3 region has 14 residues. Germline loops: CDR1 SGHDT, CDR2 YYEEEE. CDR3 protein: CASSTGQGVETQYF. The DNA of the CDR3 is TGTGCCAGCAGCACCGGACAGGGGGTAGAGACCCAGTACTTC.

The rearrangement joins TRBV6-2 or TRBV6-3 to TRBJ2-7; the D gene is possibly TRBD1 (5 bases). V was pared by 5 bases and J by 9 bases, with 23 bases between. Germline CDR1 MNHEY, CDR2 SVGEGT. The CDR3 is 15 amino acids. CDR3 amino acids: CASSLPTESPGSQYF. CDR3 DNA sequence: TGTGCCAGCAGTCTGCCGACAGAGTCTCCAGGGTCGCAGTACTTC.

V and J are TRBV6-6 and TRBJ2-6, with D perhaps TRBD1 (6 bases). There are 14 residues in the CDR3. Germline lookup yields CDR1 MNHNY and CDR2 SVGAGI (reference sequence). V dropped 5 bases and J dropped 4 bases, with 9 bases sitting between them. The CDR3 sequence: CASSPGEGANVLTF. The CDR3, as DNA: TGTGCCAGCAGTCCAGGGGAAGGGGCCAACGTCCTGACTTTC.

With regard to this clone: The identical CDR3 is also encoded by other nucleotide sequences in the sample. The chain carries TRBV30 and TRBJ1-4; D unclear. V was trimmed by 0 bases and J by 7 bases, leaving 3 bases between them. The CDR3 loop spans 11 amino acids. Germline V gene sequence: CDR1 GTSNPN, CDR2 SVGIG (reference sequence). The CDR3 is CAWSVAEKLFF. The CDR3 region has the DNA TGTGCCTGGAGTGTGGCTGAAAAACTGTTTTTT.

V gene TRBV2 combines with J gene TRBJ2-5; 9 positions match TRBD2. The trim removed 8 bases at V and 2 bases at J, leaving 12 bases unmatched. Germline lookup yields CDR1 SNHLY and CDR2 FYNNEI. The CDR3 runs to 16 residues. The DNA for the CDR3 is TGTGCCAGCTCGGCGGGGGGGGCTCCTATGCAAGAGACCCAGTACTTC. Protein: CASSAGGAPMQETQYF.

V is TRBV4-1 and J is TRBJ1-3, with TRBD1 matching 7 bases. CDR3 length: 14 residues. J lost 4 bases, V lost 2 bases, and 2 bases had no gene match. Per the germline V gene, CDR1 is MGHRA and CDR2 is YSYEKL. The CDR3 reads CASSQQGGGNTIYF. As DNA, the CDR3 is TGCGCCAGCAGCCAACAGGGGGGCGGAAACACCATATATTTT.

This clone came up a few times. The rearrangement links TRBV30 to TRBJ1-5; the match to TRBD1 covers 7 bases. This CDR3 has 16 residues. Trimming at V came to 2 bases and at J to 6 bases, leaving 13 bases not matched to a gene. CDR1 and CDR2 (germline): GTSNPN, SVGIG (reference sequence). The CDR3 coding sequence is TGTGCCTGGAGTCTCTCGACAGGGCCGCGGGGTCAGCCCCAGCATTTT. Amino acids: CAWSLSTGPRGQPQHF.

The chain carries TRBV27 and TRBJ2-1, with D perhaps matching TRBD1 (6 bases). The V gene lost 4 bases and the J gene lost 6 bases, with 19 bases spanning the gap. The CDR3 covers 16 residues. CDR1 MNHEY and CDR2 SMNVEV come from the germline V gene (reference sequence). The DNA of the CDR3 is TGTGCCAGCAGTTCTCGACCGGGACACACCCCCAATGAGCAGTTCTTC. Residues: CASSSRPGHTPNEQFF.

The chain employs TRBV7-9 and TRBJ1-1; TRBD1 agrees at 7 bases. Losses at the gene ends were 4 bases for V and 4 bases for J; bases not matched to a gene: 6. CDR1 is SEHNR, CDR2 FQNEAQ, per germline (reference sequence). The CDR3 has 14 amino acids. The CDR3 DNA reads as TGTGCCAGCAGCTCTTCAGGGGGAGGCACTGAAGCTTTCTTT. Translation: CASSSSGGGTEAFF.